The 8 T cell receptor beta chains below all came from one sample that was sequenced in a study of blood T cell repertoires in COVID-19. The assay was immunoSEQ multiplex PCR, and TCRdb's table has in-frame clones only and misses some. Among 180,000 or so clones listed, about nine tenths were seen once. The sample consisted of peripheral blood. The source of these receptors is a woman in her forties or fifties with acute or convalescent COVID-19.

This chain connects TRBV18 to TRBJ1-2, with 7 bases fitting TRBD1. CDR3 length: 14 amino acids. V lost 3 bases and J lost 2; bases outside the gene matches: 3. Germline CDR1 and CDR2: KGHSH and LQKENI. The CDR3 bases are TGTGCCAGCTCACCCGGGGGACAGAACTATGGCTACACCTTC. It yields the protein CASSPGGQNYGYTF.

This chain's CDR3 is CASSRAGSSGNTIYF. DNA for the CDR3: TGTGCCAGTAGTCGGGCGGGCAGCTCTGGAAACACCATATATTTT. The chain uses TRBV19 and TRBJ1-3; D is uncertain. Between the trimmed V and J ends, which lost 5 bases and 0 bases, there was a span of 11 bases. This CDR3 is built from 15 residues. CDR1 LNHDA and CDR2 SQIVND come from the germline V gene (reference sequence).

V and J are TRBV15 and TRBJ2-5; maybe TRBD2 (7 bases). V was pared by 4 bases and J by 3 bases, with 12 bases between. Germline assignment: CDR1 LNHNV and CDR2 YYDKDF (reference sequence). This CDR3 is built from 14 residues. The CDR3 is CATSNRGDKETQYF. The CDR3 coding sequence is TGTGCCACCAGCAATCGGGGGGACAAAGAGACCCAGTACTTC.

The genes are TRBV11-3 and TRBJ2-3; possibly TRBD1 for D (5 bases). Trimming shortened V by 2 bases and J by 0 bases, and 18 bases separated the two germline ends. The germline gives CDR1 SGHNT, CDR2 YENEEA. The CDR3 extends over 18 amino acids. CDR3 sequence: CASSLWTSGSASTDTQYF. In DNA, the CDR3 is TGTGCCAGCAGCTTATGGACATCAGGGTCCGCTAGCACAGATACGCAGTATTTT. The variable domain in full, with the rest retrieved from reference TRBV11-3 and TRBJ2-3, is EAGVVQSPRYKIIEKKQPVAFWCNPISGHNTLYWYLQNLGQGPELLIRYENEEAVDDSQLPKDRFSAERLKGVDSTLKIQPAELGDSAVYLCASSLWTSGSASTDTQYFGPGTRLTVL.

This chain uses TRBV6-6 with TRBJ1-2, with D unclear. The CDR3 consists of 12 residues. Trimming shortened V by 1 base and J by 6 bases, and 6 bases separated the two germline ends. Germline V gene sequence: CDR1 MNHNY, CDR2 SVGAGI (reference sequence). DNA of the CDR3: TGTGCCAGCAGTTACTTAGAGAATGGCTACACCTTC. It encodes CASSYLENGYTF.

The CDR3 loop reads CASSLGTRKGYTF. The DNA of the CDR3 is TGTGCCAGCAGTTTAGGGACAAGGAAAGGCTACACCTTC. The chain carries TRBV27 and TRBJ1-2, with TRBD1 as a possible D gene (6 bases). The CDR3 is 13 amino acids. Trimming pared 2 bases from V and 8 bases from J, leaving 12 bases between. Germline V gene data show CDR1 as MNHEY and CDR2 as SMNVEV (reference sequence).

This clone is a singleton in its sample. CDR3 protein: CASSLTSGTDTQYF. CDR3 DNA: TGTGCCAGCAGCCTGACTAGCGGAACAGATACGCAGTATTTT. The V gene is TRBV5-4, the J gene TRBJ2-3, with 9 bases that match TRBD2. This CDR3 has 14 residues. Germline assignment: CDR1 SGHNT and CDR2 YYREEE (reference sequence). The ends lost 4 bases at V and 3 bases at J; junction bases unmatched: 3.

The chain combines TRBV3-1 (or the pseudogene TRBV3-2) with TRBJ2-5, with TRBD2 as a possible D gene (7 bases). This CDR3 contains 16 residues. Trimming removed 4 bases at V and 5 bases at J, with 20 bases between. Germline V lookup: CDR1 LGHDT, CDR2 YNNKEL (reference sequence). The chain's CDR3 is CASSPRGAGVTETQYF. As DNA, the CDR3 is TGTGCCAGCAGCCCAAGGGGGGCGGGGGTCACTGAGACCCAGTACTTC.